This T cell receptor (beta chain) was sequenced for a study of T cell repertoires in cytomegalovirus infection. Study summary: TCR beta signatures that were public indicated CMV infection and matching HLA type.

Germline loops: CDR1 LGHDT, CDR2 YNNKEL (reference sequence). This CDR3 spans 15 amino acids. V lost 2 bases, J lost 5 bases, and 16 bases lay in between. One entry per CDR3 protein results from TCRdb running MiXCR on the reads. The sample records about 490,000 distinct CDR3 sequences, approximately 15% being singletons. Study-level results: Summed frequency of public TCR beta families distinguished CMV carriers with the relevant HLA. Dominating the ex vivo response were HLA-C-restricted CMV-specific TCR beta clonotypes.

Comments on this clonotype: Its specificity is not known.

The genes are TRBV3-1 and TRBJ2-7, with a tentative D call TRBD1 (5 bases). Sequenced: CD8+ T cells from PBMCs. This sequence originates from a human donor in good health (CMV status not recorded). Some clones in this sample may be carry-over from other donors' samples. The chain's CDR3 is CASSQRAGVRDEQYF. The CDR3 DNA reads TGTGCCAGCAGCCAAAGGGCTGGGGTCAGGGACGAGCAGTACTTC.